The 24 T cell receptor beta chains in this list originate from one sample, sequenced in a study of Ad26.COV2.S vaccination and SARS-CoV-2 variants. Profiling relied on immunoSEQ multiplex PCR, and the TCRdb table lists in-frame clones only, not all of them. The data contain fewer than 600,000 clones, approximately 90% of them seen just once; the ten biggest clones take up about 1.5%. Treatment described: around 19 received Ad26.COV2.S at low or high dose, single or two shots; 5 received placebo; per-sample allocation not given. The samples were gathered on day 63 after the first injection of vaccine or placebo. Here the sequenced sample was peripheral blood, taken in a trial of Ad26.COV2.S vaccine versus placebo. These receptors came from a person aged 18-65 years who received the Ad26.COV2.S COVID-19 vaccine or a placebo.

This chain connects TRBV7-2 to TRBJ1-2; D is unresolved. Germline assignment: CDR1 SGHTA and CDR2 FQGNSA. The CDR3 loop spans 15 amino acids. V was cut by 5 bases and J by 0 bases, with 13 bases left in between. CDR3 nucleotides: TGTGCCAGCAGCGGGTACGCGGTAGCTAACTATGGCTACACCTTC. Protein product: CASSGYAVANYGYTF.

This clone showed up just a few times. V is TRBV7-6 and J is TRBJ2-3, with TRBD1 matching over 10 bases. Germline V gene sequence: CDR1 SGHVS, CDR2 FNYEAQ. This CDR3 has 16 amino acids. J gave up 1 base and V 5 bases, and 6 bases lay outside the gene matches. Here the CDR3 DNA reads TGTGCCAGCAGCAGGCGGACAGGGGGTGGCACAGATACGCAGTATTTT. The encoded protein is CASSRRTGGGTDTQYF.

This chain links TRBV19 with TRBJ2-1; D gene uncertain. The CDR3 has 14 residues. V lost 5 bases, J lost 2 bases, and 10 bases lay in between. Germline CDR1 and CDR2: LNHDA and SQIVND (reference sequence). DNA for the CDR3: TGTGCCAGTAGTCCAAGGACGACCTACAATGAGCAGTTCTTC. Translated: CASSPRTTYNEQFF.

Notes on this clone: In the same sample, other DNA sequences code for this CDR3. V usage is TRBV5-1 and J usage is TRBJ2-6; D is unresolved. The V end was cut by 0 bases, the J end by 4 bases, with 8 bases between. The CDR3 length is 15 residues. CDR1 SGHRS and CDR2 YFSETQ come from the germline V gene. The CDR3 reads CASSLAGSGANVLTF. The DNA of the CDR3 is TGCGCCAGCAGCTTGGCTGGGTCCGGGGCCAACGTCCTGACTTTC.

The CDR3 DNA reads as TGTGCCAGCAGTGCGTCGCCAGTAAATGGCTACACCTTC. Protein: CASSASPVNGYTF. V usage is TRBV2 and J usage is TRBJ1-2; D remains ambiguous. This CDR3 spans 13 amino acids. Looked up from germline, CDR1 is SNHLY and CDR2 is FYNNEI. Trimming cost V 4 bases and J 6 bases, with 12 bases left between them.

There are a few counts of this clone. The genes are TRBV7-9 and TRBJ2-7, with D possibly TRBD1 on 6 matching bases. The CDR3 consists of 14 residues. Germline V gives CDR1 SEHNR, CDR2 FQNEAQ (reference sequence). Between the trimmed V and J ends, which lost 0 bases and 5 bases, there was a span of 11 bases. The chain's CDR3 is CASSLANRDHEQYF. CDR3 coding DNA: TGTGCCAGCAGCTTAGCGAACAGGGACCACGAGCAGTACTTC.

The chain combines TRBV27 with TRBJ2-1; the D gene is possibly TRBD2 (6 bases). CDR1 and CDR2 from the germline V gene are MNHEY and SMNVEV (reference sequence). V was clipped by 7 bases and J by 3 bases, with 16 bases between them. The CDR3 is 15 residues long. Here the CDR3 reads CASMEGSGYYNEQFF. CDR3 in DNA: TGTGCCAGCATGGAGGGGAGCGGTTACTACAATGAGCAGTTCTTC.

This chain joins TRBV30 and TRBJ2-5; no firm D call. The CDR3 has 11 residues. CDR1 is GTSNPN and CDR2 is SVGIG in the germline V gene (reference sequence). The ends were cut back, 5 bases at V and 2 bases at J, with 6 bases in the middle. CDR3 nucleotide sequence: TGTGCCTGGGACGGTCAAGAGACCCAGTACTTC. It is translated as CAWDGQETQYF. Together with reference TRBV30 and TRBJ2-5, the CDR3 gives the full variable domain: SQTIHQWPATLVQPVGSPLSLECTVEGTSNPNLYWYRQAAGRGLQLLFYSVGIGQISSEVPQNLSASRPQDRQFILSSKKLLLSDSGFYLCAWDGQETQYFGPGTRLLVL.

In DNA form, the CDR3 reads TGTGCCTGGAGTGTCCGCAGGGGGCGCGAGCAGTACTTC. It codes for CAWSVRRGREQYF. The chain carries TRBV30 and TRBJ2-7; 8 nucleotides agree with TRBD1. Germline assignment: CDR1 GTSNPN and CDR2 SVGIG (reference sequence). The V gene end was trimmed by 0 bases and the J gene end by 6 bases; junction bases not matched to a gene: 4. There are 13 residues in the CDR3.

This chain joins TRBV6-2 or TRBV6-3 and TRBJ2-1, with D possibly being TRBD1 or TRBD2 (5 bases each). This CDR3 has 15 residues. Trimming took off 5 bases at V and 9 bases at J, with 20 bases between the two ends. Germline loops: CDR1 MNHEY, CDR2 SVGEGT. The CDR3 spells CASSDRGGVGGEQFF. CDR3 coding DNA: TGTGCCAGCAGTGACCGTGGGGGAGTGGGTGGTGAGCAGTTCTTC.

The chain has TRBV7-2 and TRBJ2-1; TRBD1 aligns across 10 bases. The CDR3 is 15 amino acids. The V gene end was trimmed by 5 bases and the J gene end by 4 bases; junction bases not matched to a gene: 5. The germline V gene has CDR1 SGHTA and CDR2 FQGNSA. CDR3 coding DNA: TGTGCCAGCAGCACTCAGGACAGGGGGTACAATGAGCAGTTCTTC. As protein: CASSTQDRGYNEQFF.

This chain joins TRBV27 and TRBJ2-7, with D possibly being TRBD2 (6 bases). Between the trimmed V and J ends, which lost 3 bases and 6 bases, there was a span of 18 bases. The CDR3 is 15 residues long. Germline values: CDR1 MNHEY, CDR2 SMNVEV (reference sequence). Here the CDR3 reads CASSFNDREYSEQYF. The CDR3 DNA sequence: TGTGCCAGCAGTTTCAACGATCGGGAGTATAGCGAGCAGTACTTC.

The V gene is TRBV7-9, the J gene TRBJ2-3; tentative D call: TRBD1 (5 bases). Germline loops: CDR1 SEHNR, CDR2 FQNEAQ (reference sequence). The V end lost 5 bases, the J end lost 8 bases, and 14 bases lay between the germline ends. This CDR3 is 13 amino acids long. CDR3 loop: CASSPTVLLTQYF. The CDR3 DNA sequence: TGTGCCAGCAGCCCGACAGTCCTACTTACGCAGTATTTT.

The rearrangement links TRBV5-1 to TRBJ2-5, with a weak D call TRBD2 (5 bases). Trimming took off 4 bases at V and 5 bases at J, with 15 bases between the two ends. CDR1 and CDR2 (germline): SGHRS, YFSETQ. The CDR3 length is 14 residues. The CDR3 bases are TGCGCCAGCAGCAATGGCGAGGGAAGGGAGACCCAGTACTTC. This translates into CASSNGEGRETQYF.

The genes are TRBV5-8 and TRBJ2-3; weak D call: TRBD2 (6 bases). The CDR3 loop spans 15 amino acids. CDR1 SGHTS and CDR2 YDEGEE come from the germline V gene. V lost 7 bases and J lost 5, with 20 bases in between. This chain's CDR3 is CASSPGRDYLDTQYF. The DNA of the CDR3 is TGTGCCAGCTCGCCTGGGCGGGATTATCTAGATACGCAGTATTTT.

The V and J genes are TRBV4-3 and TRBJ1-2; D remains ambiguous. The germline V and J ends were trimmed by 0 bases and 3 bases, with 14 bases remaining between them. Germline V lookup: CDR1 LGHNA, CDR2 YSLEER. CDR3 size: 16 residues. The CDR3 DNA follows: TGCGCCAGCAGCCAAGATTACGGATTAGATGACTATGGCTACACCTTC. Protein sequence: CASSQDYGLDDYGYTF.

In its sample, this clone was seen once. The chain couples TRBV12-3 or TRBV12-4 to TRBJ1-2; no clear D. V dropped 1 base and J dropped 8 bases, with 8 bases sitting between them. The CDR3 is 12 residues long. The CDR3 spells CASSLGPEGYTF. Here the CDR3 DNA reads TGTGCCAGCAGTTTAGGGCCGGAGGGCTACACCTTC.

This sequence joins TRBV7-9 and TRBJ2-5, with D possibly TRBD2 on 8 matching bases. Germline loops: CDR1 SEHNR, CDR2 FQNEAQ (reference sequence). Trimming shortened V by 5 bases and J by 2 bases, and 15 bases separated the two germline ends. The CDR3 runs 15 residues. CDR3 in amino acids: CASSRRGGQQETQYF. CDR3 DNA sequence: TGTGCCAGCAGCCGACGGGGGGGACAGCAAGAGACCCAGTACTTC.

This clone was detected a few times. The rearrangement uses TRBV2 and TRBJ1-6; D perhaps matches TRBD1 (6 bases). Trimming stripped 5 bases from V and 7 bases from J, with 18 bases between. The CDR3 length is 16 residues. CDR1 is SNHLY and CDR2 is FYNNEI in the germline V gene. The CDR3 region is CASSKTGPIRNSPLHF. The CDR3 coding sequence is TGTGCCAGCAGTAAGACAGGTCCCATTAGGAATTCACCCCTCCACTTT.

CDR3 bases: TGTGCCAGCAGTTACCCGAAGGTGAGGACAGATACGCAGTATTTT. Protein product: CASSYPKVRTDTQYF. The rearrangement uses TRBV6-2 or TRBV6-3 and TRBJ2-3; unclear D gene. V lost 2 bases and J lost 3, with 12 bases in between. Germline V gene data show CDR1 as MNHEY and CDR2 as SVGEGT. This CDR3 spans 15 amino acids.

The J gene is TRBJ2-1, the V gene TRBV5-5; a possible D gene is TRBD1 (5 bases). The CDR3 runs to 15 residues. The germline V gene encodes CDR1 SGHKS and CDR2 YYEKEE (reference sequence). V lost 0 bases to trimming and J lost 1 base, with 8 bases between them. The CDR3 loop is CASSLDKGSYNEQFF. CDR3 in DNA: TGTGCCAGCAGCTTGGACAAGGGGTCCTACAATGAGCAGTTCTTC.

The gene calls are TRBV5-1 and TRBJ2-1; D call uncertain. CDR3 length equals 12 residues. CDR1 SGHRS and CDR2 YFSETQ come from the germline V gene. The V gene lost 4 bases and the J gene lost 8 bases, with 10 bases spanning the gap. The CDR3 loop is CASSVPGYEQFF. The CDR3 DNA follows: TGCGCCAGCAGCGTTCCCGGTTATGAGCAGTTCTTC.

The chain has TRBV10-3 and TRBJ2-2; 13 positions agree with TRBD2. The V gene's germline CDR1 is ENHRY and CDR2 SYGVKD. Unmatched junction bases numbered 18, after V lost 2 bases and J lost 6 bases. The CDR3 is made up of 21 amino acids. The CDR3 spells CAISEEPPGLAGVPGPGELFF. The CDR3 DNA sequence: TGTGCCATCAGTGAGGAGCCTCCCGGACTAGCGGGAGTTCCGGGACCCGGGGAGCTGTTTTTT.

This chain links TRBV9 with TRBJ1-5; D not resolved. CDR3 size: 14 residues. Trimming cost V 4 bases and J 5 bases, with 13 bases left between them. Per the germline V gene, CDR1 is SGDLS and CDR2 is YYNGEE. The CDR3 nucleotides are TGTGCCAGCAGCCCCGGACTGACCTATCAGCCCCAGCATTTT. Protein: CASSPGLTYQPQHF. Full variable domain (outside the CDR3, taken from reference TRBV9 and TRBJ1-5): DSGVTQTPKHLITATGQRVTLRCSPRSGDLSVYWYQQSLDQGLQFLIQYYNGEERAKGNILERFSAQQFPDLHSELNLSSLELGDSALYFCASSPGLTYQPQHFGDGTRLSIL.